This T cell receptor (beta chain) was sequenced for a study of blood T cell repertoires in COVID-19. As for the study in general: Sources were T cells, B-cell-depleted T cells, or PBMCs; the material itself was cDNA or gDNA.

Produced via immunoSEQ multiplex PCR; TCRdb's table is partial and in-frame only. The sample lists about 260,000 clones, over 75% occurring once. The CDR3 sequence is 16 residues long. Trimming removed 4 bases from V and 6 bases from J; junction bases left unmatched: 12. Germline CDR1 KGHDR, CDR2 SFDVKD. The chain employs TRBV24-1 and TRBJ2-3, with TRBD1 matching 7 bases. The TCR was taken from a human donor in a cohort sampled during active COVID-19. The sequenced material came from peripheral blood. In nucleotides, the CDR3 is TGTGCCACCAGTGACCTAGGGGGCACCCGTGTCGATACGCAGTATTTT. It is translated as CATSDLGGTRVDTQYF.